Following are 18 T cell receptor beta chains from one sample sequenced in a study of blood T cell repertoires in COVID-19. TCRdb's table, derived via immunoSEQ multiplex PCR, lists solely in-frame clones and lacks some. The profile covers approximately 140,000 clones, with over 75% appearing a single time and 3.5% to 5% taken by the ten largest. The sequenced material came from PBMCs or T cells enriched from blood (not recorded which). These receptors originate from a man between 45 and 60 years old in a cohort exposed to, infected with or recovered from COVID-19 (not recorded which).

The chain joins TRBV5-1 to TRBJ2-3, with 12 nucleotides matching TRBD2. J lost 6 bases, V lost 3 bases, and 5 bases had no gene match. Germline-derived CDR1 and CDR2 are SGHRS and YFSETQ. There are 15 residues in the CDR3. The CDR3 DNA reads TGCGCCAGCAGCTCCGCTAGCGGGAGGGTGGATACGCAGTATTTT. Translating gives CASSSASGRVDTQYF.

The chain recombines TRBV9 with TRBJ2-7; a weak D match, TRBD1 (6 bases). The V and J ends lost 4 bases and 4 bases respectively, with 9 bases between them. In germline, CDR1 is SGDLS, CDR2 YYNGEE. This CDR3 has 12 amino acids. Written as DNA, the CDR3 is TGTGCCAGCAGCCAACAGGGATACGAGCAGTACTTC. Translation gives CASSQQGYEQYF.

The rearrangement links TRBV5-8 to TRBJ1-1; D is possibly TRBD1 (5 bases). With 3 bases removed from V and 10 bases from J, the gap between germline ends came to 10 bases. The CDR3 has 11 residues. Germline CDR1 SGHTS, CDR2 YDEGEE. The CDR3 nucleotides are TGTGCCAGCAGCTCGGGGGGGGGAGCTTTCTTT. It translates to CASSSGGGAFF.

This chain joins TRBV21-1 and TRBJ1-3; the table gives TRBD1 as D, unverified against the DNA. TRBV21-1 constitutes a pseudogene. This CDR3 region has 15 residues. The CDR3 DNA reads as TGTGCCAGCAGCAAATGCAGGGGGCCTGGAAACACCATATATTTT. Amino acid sequence: CASSKCRGPGNTIYF.

This chain links TRBV9 with TRBJ1-2, with 9 bases matching TRBD1. V gave up 3 bases and J gave up 5 bases; unmatched junction bases: 2. The CDR3 has 13 amino acids. Germline lookup yields CDR1 SGDLS and CDR2 YYNGEE. CDR3 in amino acids: CASSGGTGYGYTF. Here the CDR3 DNA reads TGTGCCAGCAGCGGGGGGACAGGGTATGGCTACACCTTC.

The rearrangement joins TRBV9 to TRBJ2-1; 12 bases agree with TRBD2. Germline-derived CDR1 and CDR2 are SGDLS and YYNGEE. This CDR3 has 15 residues. V shed 4 bases and J 7 bases; nucleotides not matched to a gene: 6. CDR3 in DNA: TGTGCCAGCAGCTTTAGACTAGCGGGAGCTAATGAGCAGTTCTTC. Translation gives CASSFRLAGANEQFF.

This sequence joins TRBV5-1 and TRBJ2-7; 9 bases map to TRBD1. The V gene end was trimmed by 4 bases and the J gene end by 3 bases; junction bases not matched to a gene: 8. The CDR3 is made up of 15 amino acids. Germline-derived CDR1 and CDR2 are SGHRS and YFSETQ. CDR3 sequence reads: CASSLGTGPRYEQYF. The CDR3 bases are TGCGCCAGCAGCCTCGGGACAGGGCCCCGCTACGAGCAGTACTTC.

V usage is TRBV6-9 and J usage is TRBJ2-1; D not certain. The length of the CDR3 is 9 residues. From germline, CDR1 is MNHGY and CDR2 SVAAGI. CDR3 DNA sequence: TGTGCTATTTACAATGAGCAGTTCTTC. The encoded protein is CAIYNEQFF.

The gene calls are TRBV9 and TRBJ1-2; TRBD1 might be the D (5 bases). The V gene lost 0 bases and the J gene lost 4 bases, with 10 bases spanning the gap. Germline CDR1 is SGDLS and CDR2 is YYNGEE. The CDR3 extends over 14 amino acids. The CDR3 coding sequence is TGTGCCAGCAGCGTAGTGGAAGGGGTCTATGGCTACACCTTC. Its protein is CASSVVEGVYGYTF.

This clone was seen just once. The chain couples TRBV30 to TRBJ1-2; D remains unclear. The germline CDR1 and CDR2 sequences are GTSNPN and SVGIG (reference sequence). The CDR3 covers 13 residues. Trimming removed 0 bases from V and 10 bases from J, with 15 bases in between. The CDR3 sequence: CAWSVQTRQVYTF. In DNA, the CDR3 is TGTGCCTGGAGTGTACAAACCCGACAAGTCTACACCTTC. Full variable domain (remainder filled in from reference TRBV30 and TRBJ1-2): SQTIHQWPATLVQPVGSPLSLECTVEGTSNPNLYWYRQAAGRGLQLLFYSVGIGQISSEVPQNLSASRPQDRQFILSSKKLLLSDSGFYLCAWSVQTRQVYTFGSGTRLTVV.

J is TRBJ2-5 and V is TRBV5-1; TRBD1 agrees at 10 bases. This CDR3 is 16 amino acids long. CDR1 SGHRS and CDR2 YFSETQ come from the germline V gene. V shed 2 bases, J shed 5 bases, and the junction held 9 bases outside the gene matches. CDR3 in amino acids: CASSLGTGAVEETQYF. As DNA, the CDR3 is TGCGCCAGCAGCTTAGGGACAGGGGCGGTGGAGGAGACCCAGTACTTC.

This clone was counted once. This chain joins TRBV30 and TRBJ1-1; TRBD1 agrees at 9 bases. This CDR3 comprises 13 residues. The ends lost 4 bases at V and 11 bases at J; junction bases unmatched: 11. CDR1 GTSNPN and CDR2 SVGIG come from the germline V gene (reference sequence). The CDR3 coding sequence is TGTGCCTGGAAGACAGGGGGGGGAGTATCGGCTTTCTTT. Protein product: CAWKTGGGVSAFF.

This chain uses TRBV11-2 with TRBJ1-6, with 9 positions matching TRBD1. This CDR3 has 16 residues. CDR1 and CDR2 from the germline V gene are SGHAT and FQNNGV. Unmatched junction bases numbered 7, after V lost 1 base and J lost 9 bases. The CDR3 spells CASSLVRRTGVSPLHF. The CDR3 DNA sequence: TGTGCCAGCAGCTTAGTTAGGAGGACAGGGGTTTCACCCCTCCACTTT. Filled out from reference TRBV11-2 and TRBJ1-6, the complete variable domain reads EAGVAQSPRYKIIEKRQSVAFWCNPISGHATLYWYQQILGQGPKLLIQFQNNGVVDDSQLPKDRFSAERLKGVDSTLKIQPAKLEDSAVYLCASSLVRRTGVSPLHFGNGTRLTVT.

V usage is TRBV11-2 and J usage is TRBJ2-2; maybe TRBD1 (7 bases). The V and J ends lost 2 bases and 5 bases respectively, with 15 bases between them. Germline lookup yields CDR1 SGHAT and CDR2 FQNNGV. The length of the CDR3 is 16 residues. The CDR3 DNA reads TGTGCCAGCAGCTTAATCAGGGGGGCAAGTACCGGGGAGCTGTTTTTT. This gives the protein CASSLIRGASTGELFF.

The genes are TRBV6-5 and TRBJ1-1, with 8 bases identical to TRBD1. CDR1 and CDR2 (germline): MNHEY, SVGAGI. The CDR3 runs to 13 residues. The ends lost 6 bases at V and 6 bases at J; junction bases unmatched: 6. The CDR3 is CASSGQGWAEAFF. The CDR3, as DNA: TGTGCCAGCAGCGGACAGGGCTGGGCTGAAGCTTTCTTT.

This chain links TRBV5-1 with TRBJ2-1; 8 positions agree with TRBD2. The length of the CDR3 is 13 residues. Germline V lookup: CDR1 SGHRS, CDR2 YFSETQ. V shed 4 bases and J 10 bases; nucleotides not matched to a gene: 7. The CDR3 sequence is CASSREGRGEQFF. As DNA, the CDR3 is TGCGCCAGCAGCCGGGAGGGACGGGGCGAGCAGTTCTTC.

The chain combines TRBV5-5 with TRBJ2-7; D gene ambiguous. With 1 base removed from V and 3 bases from J, the gap between germline ends came to 14 bases. Germline assignment: CDR1 SGHKS and CDR2 YYEKEE (reference sequence). The CDR3 is made up of 15 amino acids. The CDR3 region has the DNA TGTGCCAGCAGCTTGTCTCGAACAGCTATCTACGAGCAGTACTTC. Its translation: CASSLSRTAIYEQYF.

The genes are TRBV6-5 and TRBJ2-2; TRBD1 is a possible D gene (5 bases). V was trimmed by 2 bases and J by 5 bases, leaving 12 bases between them. CDR3 length equals 15 residues. Germline assignment: CDR1 MNHEY and CDR2 SVGAGI. CDR3 protein: CASSYRQGRTGELFF. Here the CDR3 DNA reads TGTGCCAGCAGTTACAGGCAGGGAAGGACCGGGGAGCTGTTTTTT.